Detailed here is one T cell receptor (beta chain). The data belong to a study of shared T cell receptors in the human thymus. This table comes from immunoSEQ multiplex PCR, and its TCRdb copy is limited to in-frame clones, with some not included. The table shows some 760,000 clones, with approximately 83% occurring only once. Trimming stripped 1 base from V and 6 bases from J, with 13 bases between. CDR3 size: 15 residues. Germline values: CDR1 SGHVS, CDR2 FNYEAQ. This same sample was also part of a study on human thymus T cells. From that study: Resections removed during corrective heart surgery provided the thymus tissue used. What related research reported was that thymic repertoires overlapped highly among unrelated individuals.

Sequencing was done on a sample of thymocytes. The sequence came from a girl under two years old with a congenital heart defect. The chain carries TRBV7-6 and TRBJ1-5; D gene uncertain. In DNA form, the CDR3 reads TGTGCCAGCAGCTTAGTAGGAGGGTTAGGTCAGCCCCAGCATTTT. Translated: CASSLVGGLGQPQHF.